This T cell receptor (beta chain) was profiled in a study of cytomegalovirus exposure and HLA in healthy donors. Points on this clone: Its target is unknown. This same CDR3 is encoded by further DNA sequences in the sample.

Whole-study findings and limits: Listed as cytomegalovirus-associated were more than 150 TCR beta chains. As confirmed in vitro, three CMV-associated chains were specific for CMV antigens. Cytomegalovirus status, reportedly, was diagnosed with high specificity and sensitivity by the classifier.

V gave up 4 bases and J gave up 2 bases; unmatched junction bases: 2. This CDR3 spans 14 amino acids. The germline CDR1 and CDR2 sequences are MDHEN and SYDVKM. The protocol was immunoSEQ multiplex PCR, while the TCRdb copy is restricted to in-frame clones and leaves out a portion. The sample lists 220,000 or so clones; under 95% were seen once. Sequencing was done on a sample of PBMCs. The sequence came from a woman aged 18-30 years in good health and CMV-seronegative. V and J are TRBV28 and TRBJ1-2, with 9 bases that match TRBD1. CDR3 DNA: TGTGCCAGCAGTTCGGGACAGGGAAACTATGGCTACACCTTC. Residues: CASSSGQGNYGYTF.